This T cell receptor beta chain is from a study of OX40 agonist ivuxolimab in advanced cancers. Overall study context: Treatment of patients was with ivuxolimab, an agonistic anti-OX40 (CD134) antibody. Study results and limitations: Low normalized T-cell clonal expansion was also seen in some nonresponders. CD4+ and CD8+ blood T cells expanded clonally by week 6 at 0.1 to 3.0 mg/kg.

Clones were sequenced by immunoSEQ multiplex PCR, and TCRdb holds only the in-frame ones, with some missing. This repertoire shows about 74,000 clones, about 90% found once; its top ten account for around 6.3%. Losses at the gene ends were 2 bases for V and 5 bases for J; bases not matched to a gene: 7. This CDR3 is 14 amino acids long. The germline CDR1 and CDR2 sequences are SGDLS and YYNGEE. Concerning this clone itself: The antigen remains unidentified.

Sequences were derived from CD4+ or CD8+ T cells sorted from blood, sampled in a trial of the OX40 agonist ivuxolimab. This clonotype originated in an adult with an advanced solid tumor such as melanoma, head and neck, liver or kidney cancer. The chain employs TRBV9 and TRBJ2-7; 7 bases match TRBD2. CDR3 region: CASSVDGGWDEQYF. CDR3 nucleotide sequence: TGTGCCAGCAGCGTCGACGGGGGGTGGGACGAGCAGTACTTC.